This T cell receptor beta chain was profiled in a study of T cell changes during pregnancy in multiple sclerosis. The assay was immunoSEQ multiplex PCR, and TCRdb's table has in-frame clones only and misses some. The table includes about 100,000 clones, 85% to 95% detected once. V lost 6 bases and J lost 0, with 11 bases in between. The V gene's germline CDR1 is MDHEN and CDR2 SYDVKM. The CDR3 runs to 14 residues. The material sequenced was peripheral blood, taken in the second trimester of pregnancy. J is TRBJ1-1 and V is TRBV28; D is perhaps TRBD1 (6 bases). The sequence was obtained from a female donor with multiple sclerosis, enrolled in a pregnancy study. The CDR3 here is CASRSGTMNTEAFF. In nucleotides, the CDR3 is TGTGCCAGCAGGTCCGGGACAATGAACACTGAAGCTTTCTTT.